Listed below are T cell receptor beta chains from one sample, sequenced in a study of T cell responses to AZD1222 COVID-19 vaccine. The assay was immunoSEQ multiplex PCR, and TCRdb's table has in-frame clones only and misses some. The sample records around 150,000 clones, roughly 80% being singletons. The sequenced sample was peripheral blood, obtained on day 0 of AZD1222 vaccination. All receptors derive from an adult in good health. The CDR3 runs from the conserved cysteine through the conserved F or W.

>TRBV2
CARVQGAYGYTF
>TRBV3-1/TRBV3-2
CASSPQPGGQPQHF
>TRBV27
CASSYLGNTEAFF
>TRBV6-5
CASSYAGSLYGYTF
>TRBV5-5
CASSLDYRDYGYTF
>TRBV5-1
CASSSEFGTGGYGYTF
>TRBV2
CARQGAQGYTF
>TRBV6-5
CASSYGRSSYEQYF
>TRBV5-8
CASSLAWDRAYEQYF
>TRBV29-1
CSVEVDRVNYGYTF
>TRBV5-4
CASSLGGLLSGNTIYF
>TRBV7-8
CASSLEWTVDQPQHF
>TRBV6-5
CASRMGGGGYTF
>TRBV6-5
CASSLAPGSYGYTF
>TRBV5-6
CASSLDENSPLHF
>TRBV7-9
CASSTTGWNEQFF
>TRBV29-1
CSVGGGGGQPQHF
>TRBV6-6
CASSLGGSYNSPLHF
>TRBV15
CATSRRTGRGGSPLHF
>TRBV18
CASSTTGEYGYGYTF
>TRBV18
CASSGRSNSNTEAFF
>TRBV18
CASSPQQGANTGELFF
>TRBV28
CASSSFKGETQYF
>TRBV4-1
CASSLVAGQERAQRNEKLFF
>TRBV2
CASRPLSGQGRTHEQYF